This T cell receptor (beta chain) derives from a study of blood T cells in healthy people across ages (dated by TCRdb to 2014 to 2015). About the full investigation: In model experiments, template switching captured roughly one uniquely barcoded TCR beta cDNA molecule for every two T cells. The study analyzed two additional independent replicas of 1 million unique cDNA reads from the same blood draw for two donors, one aged 18 to 29 and one aged 80 or older. The study measured age-related changes in TCR beta repertoire diversity using deep sequencing normalized with unique cDNA molecular identifiers. To avoid experimental bias, donors of different ages were spread randomly across the sequencing lanes. The donors were split into four age groups: young (average 16 years), middle-aged (39), aged (more than 60) and long-lived (over 75). What the study reported, not specific to this receptor: Because donor CMV infection status was unknown, age-related changes in expanded clonotypes were potentially confounded. Observed TCR beta diversity per million T cells fell roughly linearly with age, and a significant reduction was already apparent by age roughly 40. Estimates of total diversity from one million sequenced T cells were regarded as lower bounds and underestimates. Since profiling was done on bulk unsorted PBMCs, naive and antigen-experienced compartments could not be conclusively compared. The percentage of naive T cells measured by flow cytometry correlated strongly with observed TCR beta diversity. The long-lived group showed more naive CD4+ T cells, fewer expanded clones and increased TCR diversity than the aged group, suggesting age selection.

Donors were under 40 systemically healthy Caucasian individuals from Russia aged roughly 6 to 90 years. Each donor gave 8 to 10 milliliters of peripheral blood, drawn into EDTA-treated Vacutainer tubes. Ficoll-Paque density-gradient centrifugation was used to isolate PBMCs, with at least 6 million per sample. Trizol reagent was used to extract total RNA from the PBMCs, yielding at least 6 micrograms per sample. For every donor, an aliquot of PBMCs went through flow cytometry to measure the percentages of naive CD45RAhigh/CD27high T cells. Receptor amplification or capture employed 5' RACE. The sequencing machine was an Illumina HiSeq 2500. A second PCR of roughly 7 to 11 cycles was performed with a sample-barcoded 5' primer and a J-beta primer mix. Each TCR beta cDNA molecule received a unique molecular identifier from a template-switch 5' adaptor carrying 12 random nucleotides. Each sample yielded at least 2.5 million CDR3-containing paired-end reads. First-strand cDNA was synthesized from all RNA with the Mint cDNA synthesis kit, primed by a TRBC-specific oligonucleotide. Following uracil-DNA glycosylase treatment, a first 18-cycle PCR with universal primers M1SS and BC2_uni_R was performed on all cDNA. As for the authors' bioinformatics: For normalization, 1 million high-quality reads were randomly selected from each sample, with every read carrying a distinct molecular identifier. Reads with shared molecular identifiers were discarded instead of being binned into consensus sequences. CDR3 identification, clonotype clustering and error correction used MiTCR with a Q25 quality threshold and the strictest error-elimination algorithm. A nonparametric unseen species model with Euler transformation was used to estimate a lower bound on total TCR beta diversity. TCRdb itself trimmed the public reads at Q25 with fastp, ran MiXCR and retained productive beta chains. Records with the same CDR3 protein are collapsed into one entry carrying the most frequent genes and DNA. The V and J calls come from TCRdb's annotation, not from the publication. The sample profile shows some 1.4 million distinct CDR3 sequences; about 43% of them were found once. The ten largest clones capture 7.9% of the sample.

The cysteine opens and the phenylalanine closes a CDR3 of 16 amino acids. The sequence is cut down to CDR3 DNA, 48 bases in frame from base 1. Germline trimming: 7 bases from V, 0 bases from J; junction bases outside gene matches: 10. CDR1 SGDLS and CDR2 YYNGEE were looked up in the germline V gene. Comments on this clonotype: This receptor's antigen is unknown. Base-call qualities are not available, and no considerably larger clone is one nucleotide away.

Recombination linked TRBV9 to TRBJ1-2, and 9 junctional nucleotides match TRBD1. The TCR comes from a woman between 18 and 29 years old in good health. The sequenced material came from blood. Here is the DNA: TGTGCCAGCGCCAGGACAGGGGCGGTAGCTAACTATGGCTACACCTTC. This translates into CASARTGAVANYGYTF.